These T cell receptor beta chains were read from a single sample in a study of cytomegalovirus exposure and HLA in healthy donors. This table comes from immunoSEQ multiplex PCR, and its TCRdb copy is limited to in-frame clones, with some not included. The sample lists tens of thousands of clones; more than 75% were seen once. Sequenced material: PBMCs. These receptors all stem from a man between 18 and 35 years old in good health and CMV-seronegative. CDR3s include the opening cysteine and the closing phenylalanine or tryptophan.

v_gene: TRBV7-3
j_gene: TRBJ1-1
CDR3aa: CASSPGMNTEAFF

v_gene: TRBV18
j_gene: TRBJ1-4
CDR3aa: CASSPGGLLESTNEKLFF

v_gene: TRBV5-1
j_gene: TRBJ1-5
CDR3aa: CASSLWPGENNQPQHF

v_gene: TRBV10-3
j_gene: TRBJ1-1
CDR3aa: CAISLQGEETEAFF

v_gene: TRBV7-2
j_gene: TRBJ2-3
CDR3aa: CASSLEVAGAFTDTQYF

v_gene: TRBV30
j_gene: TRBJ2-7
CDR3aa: CAWSQNRGILYEQYF

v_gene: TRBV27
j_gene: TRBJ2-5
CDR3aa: CASRAGGGRKTQYF

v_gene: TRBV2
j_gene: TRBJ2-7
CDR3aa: CASRPGQAPYEQYF

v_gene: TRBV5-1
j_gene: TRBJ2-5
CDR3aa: CASSWGDNRDGKTQYF

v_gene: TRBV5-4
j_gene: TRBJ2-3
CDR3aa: CASSLPNSGGVTDTQYF

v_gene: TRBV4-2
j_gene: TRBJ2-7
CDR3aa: CASSQGGGRAEQYF

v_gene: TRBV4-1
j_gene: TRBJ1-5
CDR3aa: CATGSLNQPQHF

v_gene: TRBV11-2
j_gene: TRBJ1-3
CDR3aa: CASSLSGRVIYF

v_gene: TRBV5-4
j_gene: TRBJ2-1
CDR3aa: CASGGAESAEQFF

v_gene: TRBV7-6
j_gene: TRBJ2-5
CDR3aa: CASSSGTSGLAGNRETQYF

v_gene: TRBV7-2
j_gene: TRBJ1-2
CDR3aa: CASSLGFSGGGYTF

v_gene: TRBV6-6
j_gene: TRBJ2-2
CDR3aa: CASTLRSSTGELFF

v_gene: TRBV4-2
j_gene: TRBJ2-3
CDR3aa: CASSPGGGTDTQYF

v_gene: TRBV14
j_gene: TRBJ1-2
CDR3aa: CASSLSLDSYGYTF

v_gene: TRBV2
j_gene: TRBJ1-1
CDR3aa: CASSSSQGSAEAFF

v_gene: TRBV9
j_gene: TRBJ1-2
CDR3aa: CASSVGTGNYGYTF

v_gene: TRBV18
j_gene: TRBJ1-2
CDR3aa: CASSPDLQARNGYTF

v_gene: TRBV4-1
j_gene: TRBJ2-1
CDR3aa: CASSQGLRGQGVGGSYNEQFF

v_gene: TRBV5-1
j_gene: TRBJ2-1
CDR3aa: CASSLRPRDNNEQFF

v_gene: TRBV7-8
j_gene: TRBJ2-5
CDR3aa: CASRQGGTQYF

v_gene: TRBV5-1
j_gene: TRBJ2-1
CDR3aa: CASSRQRSSYNEQFF

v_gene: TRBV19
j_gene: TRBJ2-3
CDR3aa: CASKTDRVADTQYF

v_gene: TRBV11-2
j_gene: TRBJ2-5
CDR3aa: CASSLGLAGKQTQYF

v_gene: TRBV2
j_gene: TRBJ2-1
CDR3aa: CASSDPAGGPQNEQFF

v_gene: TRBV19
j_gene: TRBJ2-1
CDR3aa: CASSIEGSSYNEQFF

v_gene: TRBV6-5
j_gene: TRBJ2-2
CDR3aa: CASSYAGGTGELFF

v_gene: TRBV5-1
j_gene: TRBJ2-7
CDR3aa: CASSVQGIHEQYF

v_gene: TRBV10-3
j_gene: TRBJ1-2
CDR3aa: CAISDRTSANYGYTF

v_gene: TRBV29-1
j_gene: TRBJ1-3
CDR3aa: CSVGVPFRGGSGNTIYF

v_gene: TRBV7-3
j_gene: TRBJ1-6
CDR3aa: CASRSRVGNSPLHF

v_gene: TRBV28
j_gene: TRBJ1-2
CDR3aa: CASSLGTVYGYTF

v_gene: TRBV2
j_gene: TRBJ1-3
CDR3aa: CALRATGARNTIYF

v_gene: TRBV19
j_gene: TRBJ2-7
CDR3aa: CASKQGYEQYF

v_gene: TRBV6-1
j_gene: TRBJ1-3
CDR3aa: CASSEPRGGNTIYF

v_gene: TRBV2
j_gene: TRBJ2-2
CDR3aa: CASRVTAPGELFF

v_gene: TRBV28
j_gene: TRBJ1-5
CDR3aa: CASSFTGSRQPQHF

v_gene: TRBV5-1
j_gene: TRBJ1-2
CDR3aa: CASSPPWDTEGYTF

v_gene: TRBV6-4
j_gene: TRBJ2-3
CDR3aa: CASKNGGTQYF

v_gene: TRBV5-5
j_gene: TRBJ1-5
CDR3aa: CASSFGTGAAFW

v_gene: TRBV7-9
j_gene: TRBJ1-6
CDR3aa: CASSYLQGSSPLHF

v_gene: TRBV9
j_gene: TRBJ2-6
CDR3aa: CASSARDSPFSGANVLTF

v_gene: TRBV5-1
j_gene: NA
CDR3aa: CASSPGTEKTYEQYF

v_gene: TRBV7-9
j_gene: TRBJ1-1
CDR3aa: CASSPALKNTEAFF

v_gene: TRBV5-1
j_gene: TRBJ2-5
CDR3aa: CASSWGPSGGPSTQYF

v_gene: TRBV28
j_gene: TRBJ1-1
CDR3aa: CASSLFGVRAEAFF

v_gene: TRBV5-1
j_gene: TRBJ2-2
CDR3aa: CASSSTGVSGELFF

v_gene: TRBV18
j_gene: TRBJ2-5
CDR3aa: CASSPSTQETQYF

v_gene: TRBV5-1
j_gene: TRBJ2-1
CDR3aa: CASNRDRGTNEQFF

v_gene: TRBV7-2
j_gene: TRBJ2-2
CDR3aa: CASSYLAGAGELFF

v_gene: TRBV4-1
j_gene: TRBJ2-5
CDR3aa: CASSQPGLAGGVPRGTQYF

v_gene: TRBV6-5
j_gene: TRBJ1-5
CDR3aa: CASSYSENQPQHF

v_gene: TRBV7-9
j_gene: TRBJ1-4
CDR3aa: CASRETGSPNEKLFF